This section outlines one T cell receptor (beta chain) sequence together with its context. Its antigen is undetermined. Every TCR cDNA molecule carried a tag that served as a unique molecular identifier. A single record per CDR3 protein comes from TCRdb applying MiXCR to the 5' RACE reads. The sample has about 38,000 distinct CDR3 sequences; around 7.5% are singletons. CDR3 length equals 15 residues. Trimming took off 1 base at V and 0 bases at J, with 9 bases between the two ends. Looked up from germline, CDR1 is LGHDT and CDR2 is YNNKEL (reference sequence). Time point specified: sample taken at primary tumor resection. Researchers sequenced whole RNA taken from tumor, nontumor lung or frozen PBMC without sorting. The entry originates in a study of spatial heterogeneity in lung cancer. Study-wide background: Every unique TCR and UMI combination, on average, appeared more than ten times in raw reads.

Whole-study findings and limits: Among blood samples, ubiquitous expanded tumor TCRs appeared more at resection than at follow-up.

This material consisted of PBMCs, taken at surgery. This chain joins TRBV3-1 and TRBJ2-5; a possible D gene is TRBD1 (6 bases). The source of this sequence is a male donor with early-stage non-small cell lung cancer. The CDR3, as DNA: TGTGCCAGCAGCCAAGGCAGGGGCTACCAAGAGACCCAGTACTTC. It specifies CASSQGRGYQETQYF.